The next 19 T cell receptor beta chains were all read from a single sample in a study of T cell repertoires in cytomegalovirus infection. One entry per CDR3 protein results from TCRdb running MiXCR on the reads. The data show about 530,000 distinct CDR3 sequences, with 26% seen just once and 13% held by the top ten. Sequencing used PBMCs. Source of these receptors: a human donor in good health (CMV status not recorded). Some clones in this sample may be carry-over from other donors' samples.

The J gene is TRBJ2-7, the V gene TRBV12-3 or TRBV12-4; D may correspond to TRBD1 or TRBD2 (5 bases each). The CDR3 spans 15 residues. With 7 bases removed from V and 0 bases from J, the gap between germline ends came to 16 bases. In nucleotides, the CDR3 is TGTGCCAGCACCATTAACCGGGACCTCTCCTACGAGCAGTACTTC. This encodes CASTINRDLSYEQYF.

The rearrangement joins TRBV19 to TRBJ1-5, with unresolved D. V dropped 5 bases and J dropped 0 bases, with 11 bases sitting between them. CDR3 length: 15 amino acids. Germline assignment: CDR1 LNHDA and CDR2 SQIVND (reference sequence). This CDR3 reads CASSEQPNSNQPQHF. The CDR3 DNA sequence: TGTGCCAGTAGTGAACAGCCAAATAGCAATCAGCCCCAGCATTTT.

The chain recombines TRBV6-5 with TRBJ2-7, with D uncertain. V lost 0 bases and J lost 7, with 16 bases in between. Germline-derived CDR1 and CDR2 are MNHEY and SVGAGI. There are 15 residues in the CDR3. The CDR3 reads CASSYSISALGEQYV. The CDR3 nucleotides are TGTGCCAGCAGTTACTCGATATCCGCGCTTGGGGAGCAGTACGTC.

The chain has TRBV7-4 and TRBJ2-1, with D possibly called TRBD1 or TRBD2 (6 bases each). The CDR3 has 16 residues. Trimming left V 0 bases short and J 6 bases short, with 15 bases between. The V gene's germline CDR1 is SGHVT and CDR2 SQSDAQ. The CDR3 spells CASSLAGGTGSNEQFF. CDR3 in DNA: TGTGCCAGCAGCTTAGCGGGAGGTACAGGGAGCAATGAGCAGTTCTTC.

The V call is TRBV28, the J call TRBJ2-7; D not certain. The germline V and J ends were trimmed by 7 bases and 3 bases, with 7 bases remaining between them. Germline loops: CDR1 MDHEN, CDR2 SYDVKM. This CDR3 comprises 11 residues. The CDR3 DNA reads as TGTGCCAGCAACGACGTCTACGAGCAGTACTTC. It translates to CASNDVYEQYF.

Note on this clonotype: One end of the junction fails to match germline, which may point to a read error. CDR3 DNA sequence: TGTGCCAGCAATTACGGCGGGAGTATCCACGAGCAGTACTTC. As protein: CASNYGGSIHEQYF. The chain combines TRBV6-2 or TRBV6-3 with TRBJ2-7; 7 bases are shared with TRBD2. CDR1 and CDR2 (germline): MNHEY, SVGEGT. There are 14 residues in the CDR3.

This clonotype has more than one count but fewer than ten. The chain joins TRBV24-1 to TRBJ2-2, with D perhaps being TRBD1 or TRBD2 (6 bases each). The V and J ends lost 8 bases and 6 bases respectively, with 9 bases between them. The germline gives CDR1 KGHDR, CDR2 SFDVKD. The CDR3 runs 12 residues. CDR3 region: CATTGASGELFF. For the CDR3, the DNA is TGTGCCACCACGGGGGCGTCCGGGGAGCTGTTTTTT.

This clonotype came up a few times. The gene calls are TRBV4-3 and TRBJ2-1, with TRBD2 matching 7 bases. Trimming removed 1 base from V and 3 bases from J; junction bases left unmatched: 6. CDR1 is LGHNA and CDR2 is YSLEER in the germline V gene. This CDR3 is built from 16 residues. The CDR3 here is CASSQAILALYNEQFF. Written as DNA, the CDR3 is TGCGCCAGCAGCCAAGCCATACTAGCGCTCTACAATGAGCAGTTCTTC.

This clonotype was found a few times. The chain joins TRBV7-9 to TRBJ1-1; D is ambiguous. Trimming took 7 bases from V and 3 from J, leaving 15 bases between them. Germline values: CDR1 SEHNR, CDR2 FQNEAQ (reference sequence). There are 14 residues in the CDR3. The DNA of the CDR3 is TGTGCCAGCAAGGCGATGGGATGGGACACTGAAGCTTTCTTT. This encodes CASKAMGWDTEAFF.

The V and J genes are TRBV6-5 and TRBJ2-5, with a tentative D call TRBD1 (6 bases). Germline CDR1 is MNHEY and CDR2 is SVGAGI. The CDR3 loop spans 13 amino acids. V was trimmed by 4 bases and J by 4 bases, leaving 10 bases between them. The CDR3 here is CASSSQGRETQYF. The CDR3 bases are TGTGCCAGCAGTTCTCAGGGGCGAGAGACCCAGTACTTC.

The V gene is TRBV7-3, the J gene TRBJ2-5; no reliable D call. Germline V lookup: CDR1 SGHTA, CDR2 FQGTGA. V dropped 2 bases and J dropped 5 bases, with 9 bases sitting between them. The CDR3 totals 13 residues. The CDR3 DNA reads TGTGCCAGCAGCTTAGGTCCTTCCGAGACCCAGTACTTC. Protein product: CASSLGPSETQYF.

The V and J genes are TRBV28 and TRBJ2-7; 10 nucleotides line up with TRBD2. Germline V gene sequence: CDR1 MDHEN, CDR2 SYDVKM. V lost 5 bases and J lost 5; bases outside the gene matches: 12. The CDR3 runs 16 residues. The CDR3 coding sequence is TGTGCCAGCAGTGGTTCTAGCGGGAGTCAACGCGACGAGCAGTACTTC. This translates into CASSGSSGSQRDEQYF.

This clonotype has just a few counts. The rearrangement uses TRBV5-5 and TRBJ2-7; 8 nucleotides match TRBD1. This CDR3 spans 15 amino acids. The junction had 10 bases not matched to a gene; V was cut back by 2 bases and J by 6 bases. Germline CDR1 reads SGHKS; CDR2 reads YYEKEE (reference sequence). The CDR3 loop reads CASSFTGDRRSEQYF. CDR3 DNA: TGTGCCAGCAGCTTCACGGGGGACAGGAGGTCCGAGCAGTACTTC.

This chain joins TRBV4-1 and TRBJ2-1; TRBD1 matches at 7 bases. The trim removed 6 bases at V and 4 bases at J, leaving 15 bases unmatched. The CDR3 totals 17 residues. In germline, CDR1 is MGHRA, CDR2 YSYEKL. The CDR3 DNA reads as TGCGCCAGCAGGCCATCTCGAGACAGGGCCCTTTACAATGAGCAGTTCTTC. Protein sequence: CASRPSRDRALYNEQFF.

The rearrangement joins TRBV14 to TRBJ2-2; D may be TRBD2 (5 bases). The germline V gene has CDR1 SGHDN and CDR2 FVKESK. Trimming took 1 base from V and 6 from J, leaving 9 bases between them. The CDR3 is 14 residues long. The CDR3 here is CASSQVVGAGELFF. The CDR3 nucleotides read TGTGCCAGCAGCCAAGTTGTGGGAGCCGGGGAGCTGTTTTTT.

J is TRBJ2-7 and V is TRBV29-1, with a tentative D call TRBD1 (5 bases). The V end was cut by 3 bases, the J end by 6 bases, with 12 bases between. The CDR3 is made up of 12 amino acids. CDR1 and CDR2 from the germline V gene are SQVTM and ANQGSEA. CDR3 in DNA: TGCAGCGTTGACAGGGTAACAGGCGAGCAGTACGTC. Protein sequence: CSVDRVTGEQYV.

The chain carries TRBV24-1 and TRBJ2-7; 9 bases match TRBD2. V shed 1 base, J shed 0 bases, and the junction held 9 bases outside the gene matches. CDR1 and CDR2 (germline): KGHDR, SFDVKD. The CDR3 spans 18 residues. CDR3 in DNA: TGTGCCACCAGTGATTTCGGTAGCGGGAGTTCCCCCTCCTACGAGCAGTACGTC. Amino acids: CATSDFGSGSSPSYEQYV.

The genes are TRBV4-3 and TRBJ2-7; 9 nucleotides match TRBD2. V dropped 8 bases and J dropped 2; count of bases not matched to a gene: 10. The V gene's germline CDR1 is LGHNA and CDR2 YSLEER. The CDR3 runs 15 residues. CDR3 nucleotide sequence: TGCGCCAGCCGCGATCGGCTAGCGGGGCCCTACGAGCAGTACTTC. Its translation: CASRDRLAGPYEQYF.

V usage is TRBV12-3 or TRBV12-4 and J usage is TRBJ2-3; 10 bases map to TRBD1. The CDR3 length is 16 residues. V was pared by 6 bases and J by 2 bases, with 8 bases of the junction left unmatched. In DNA form, the CDR3 reads TGTGCCAGCAGACGTAGGACAGGGGGTAACACAGATACGCAGTATTTT. It encodes CASRRRTGGNTDTQYF.